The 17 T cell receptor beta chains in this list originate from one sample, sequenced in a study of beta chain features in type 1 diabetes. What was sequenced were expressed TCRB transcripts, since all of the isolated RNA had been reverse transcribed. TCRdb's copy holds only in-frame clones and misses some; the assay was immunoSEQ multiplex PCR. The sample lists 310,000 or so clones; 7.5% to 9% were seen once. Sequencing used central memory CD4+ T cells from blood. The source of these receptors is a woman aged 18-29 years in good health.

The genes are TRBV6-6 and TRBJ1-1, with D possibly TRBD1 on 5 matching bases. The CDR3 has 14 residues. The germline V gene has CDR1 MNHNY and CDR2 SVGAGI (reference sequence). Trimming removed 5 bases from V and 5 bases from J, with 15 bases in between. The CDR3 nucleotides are TGTGCCAGCAGTCCCCGGGAGGGGAGGACTGAAGCTTTCTTT. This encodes CASSPREGRTEAFF.

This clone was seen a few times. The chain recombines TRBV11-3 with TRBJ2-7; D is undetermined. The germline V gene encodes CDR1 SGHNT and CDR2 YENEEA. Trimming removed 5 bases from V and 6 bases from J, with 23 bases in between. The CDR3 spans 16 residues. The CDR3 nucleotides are TGTGCCAGCAGCACCAGCATGAGAGGTATCCGCGGCGAGCAGTACTTC. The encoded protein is CASSTSMRGIRGEQYF. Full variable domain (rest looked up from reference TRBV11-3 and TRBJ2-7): EAGVVQSPRYKIIEKKQPVAFWCNPISGHNTLYWYLQNLGQGPELLIRYENEEAVDDSQLPKDRFSAERLKGVDSTLKIQPAELGDSAVYLCASSTSMRGIRGEQYFGPGTRLTVT.

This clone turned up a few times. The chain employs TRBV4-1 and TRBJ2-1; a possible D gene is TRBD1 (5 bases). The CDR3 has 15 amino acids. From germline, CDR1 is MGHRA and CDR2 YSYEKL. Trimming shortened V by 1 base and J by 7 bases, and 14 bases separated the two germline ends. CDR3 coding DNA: TGCGCCAGCAGCCAAGGGACAAAGCTGTCTAATGAGCAGTTCTTC. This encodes CASSQGTKLSNEQFF.

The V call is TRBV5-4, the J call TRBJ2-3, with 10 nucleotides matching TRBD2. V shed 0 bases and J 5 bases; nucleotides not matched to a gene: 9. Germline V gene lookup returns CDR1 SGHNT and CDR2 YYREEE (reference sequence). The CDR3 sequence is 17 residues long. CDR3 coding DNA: TGTGCCAGCAGCTTGGGTCAGCTAGCGGGAGCCGTAGATACGCAGTATTTT. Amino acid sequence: CASSLGQLAGAVDTQYF.

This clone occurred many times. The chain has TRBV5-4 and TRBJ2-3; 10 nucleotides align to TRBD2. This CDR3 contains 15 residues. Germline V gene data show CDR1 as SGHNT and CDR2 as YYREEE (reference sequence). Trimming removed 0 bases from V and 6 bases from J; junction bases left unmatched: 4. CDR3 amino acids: CASSLAASGSDTQYF. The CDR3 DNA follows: TGTGCCAGCAGCTTGGCGGCTAGCGGGAGTGATACGCAGTATTTT.

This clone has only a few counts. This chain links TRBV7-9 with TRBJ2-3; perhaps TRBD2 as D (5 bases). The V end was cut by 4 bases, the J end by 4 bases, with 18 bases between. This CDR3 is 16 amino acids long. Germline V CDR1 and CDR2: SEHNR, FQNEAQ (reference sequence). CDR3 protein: CASSSDRVGVSDTQYF. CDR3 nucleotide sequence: TGTGCCAGCAGCTCGGACCGGGTGGGAGTTTCAGATACGCAGTATTTT.

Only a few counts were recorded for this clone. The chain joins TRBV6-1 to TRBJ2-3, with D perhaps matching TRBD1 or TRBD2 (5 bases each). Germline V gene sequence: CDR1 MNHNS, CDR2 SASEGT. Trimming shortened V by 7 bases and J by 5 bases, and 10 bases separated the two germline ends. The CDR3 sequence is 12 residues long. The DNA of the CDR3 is TGTGCCAGCACCGAGGGGAGAGATACGCAGTATTTT. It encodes CASTEGRDTQYF.

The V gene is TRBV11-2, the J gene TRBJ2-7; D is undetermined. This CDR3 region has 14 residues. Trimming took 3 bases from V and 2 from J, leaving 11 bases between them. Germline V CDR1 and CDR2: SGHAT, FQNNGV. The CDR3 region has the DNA TGTGCCAGCAGCTTCGCTCCCAATACCTACGAGCAGTACTTC. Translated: CASSFAPNTYEQYF.

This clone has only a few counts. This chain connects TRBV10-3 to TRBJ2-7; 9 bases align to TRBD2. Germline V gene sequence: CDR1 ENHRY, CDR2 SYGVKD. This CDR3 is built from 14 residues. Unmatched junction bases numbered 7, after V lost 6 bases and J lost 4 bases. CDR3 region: CAIRPGTSSYEQYF. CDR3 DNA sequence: TGTGCCATCAGGCCCGGGACTAGCTCTTACGAGCAGTACTTC.

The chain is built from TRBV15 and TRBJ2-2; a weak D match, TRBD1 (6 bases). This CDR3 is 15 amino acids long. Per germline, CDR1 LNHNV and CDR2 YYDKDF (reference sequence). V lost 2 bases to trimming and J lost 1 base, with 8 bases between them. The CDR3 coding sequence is TGTGCCACCAGCAGAAGGGGACAGAACACCGGGGAGCTGTTTTTT. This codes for CATSRRGQNTGELFF. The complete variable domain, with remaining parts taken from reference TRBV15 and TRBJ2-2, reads DAMVIQNPRYQVTQFGKPVTLSCSQTLNHNVMYWYQQKSSQAPKLLFHYYDKDFNNEADTPDNFQSRRPNTSFCFLDIRSPGLGDTAMYLCATSRRGQNTGELFFGEGSRLTVL.

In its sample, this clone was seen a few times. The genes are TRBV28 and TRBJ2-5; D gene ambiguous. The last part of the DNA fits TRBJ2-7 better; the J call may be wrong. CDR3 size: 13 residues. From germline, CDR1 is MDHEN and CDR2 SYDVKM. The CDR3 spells CASSLSGPYEQYF. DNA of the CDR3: TGTGCCAGCAGTTTATCGGGTCCGTACGAGCAGTACTTC.

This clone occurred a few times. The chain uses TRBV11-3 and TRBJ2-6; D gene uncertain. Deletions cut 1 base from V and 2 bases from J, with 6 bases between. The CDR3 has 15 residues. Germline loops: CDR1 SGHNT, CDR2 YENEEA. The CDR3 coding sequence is TGTGCCAGCAGCTTAGGCACTACTGGGGCCAACGTCCTGACTTTC. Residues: CASSLGTTGANVLTF.

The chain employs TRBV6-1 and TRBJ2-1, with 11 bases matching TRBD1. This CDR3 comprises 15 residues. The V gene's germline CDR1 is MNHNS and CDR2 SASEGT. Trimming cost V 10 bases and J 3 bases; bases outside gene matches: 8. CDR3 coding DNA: TGTGCCACTGAGTCCGGGACAGGGGGCTACAATGAGCAGTTCTTC. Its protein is CATESGTGGYNEQFF.

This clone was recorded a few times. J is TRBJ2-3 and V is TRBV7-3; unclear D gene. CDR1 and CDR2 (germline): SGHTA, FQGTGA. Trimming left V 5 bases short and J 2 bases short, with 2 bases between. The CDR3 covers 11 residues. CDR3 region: CASSDTDTQYF. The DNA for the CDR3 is TGTGCCAGCAGCGACACAGATACGCAGTATTTT.

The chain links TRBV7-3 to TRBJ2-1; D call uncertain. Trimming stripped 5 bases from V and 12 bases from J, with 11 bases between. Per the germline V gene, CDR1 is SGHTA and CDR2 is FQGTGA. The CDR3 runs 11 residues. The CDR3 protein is CASSPGSVQFF. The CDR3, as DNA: TGTGCCAGCAGCCCTGGTTCCGTGCAGTTCTTC.

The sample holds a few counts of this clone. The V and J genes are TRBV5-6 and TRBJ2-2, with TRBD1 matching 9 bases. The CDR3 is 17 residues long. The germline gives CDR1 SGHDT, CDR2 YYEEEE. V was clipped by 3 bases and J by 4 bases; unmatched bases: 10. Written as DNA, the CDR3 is TGTGCCAGCAGCTCTCTCCGGGACAGGGAACTCACCGGGGAGCTGTTTTTT. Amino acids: CASSSLRDRELTGELFF.

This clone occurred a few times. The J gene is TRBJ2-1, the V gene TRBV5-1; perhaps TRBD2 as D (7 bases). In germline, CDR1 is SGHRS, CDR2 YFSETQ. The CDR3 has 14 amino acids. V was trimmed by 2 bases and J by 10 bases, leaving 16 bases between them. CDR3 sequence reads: CASSFLSGGKEQFF. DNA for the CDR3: TGCGCCAGCAGCTTTCTGTCGGGGGGCAAAGAGCAGTTCTTC.